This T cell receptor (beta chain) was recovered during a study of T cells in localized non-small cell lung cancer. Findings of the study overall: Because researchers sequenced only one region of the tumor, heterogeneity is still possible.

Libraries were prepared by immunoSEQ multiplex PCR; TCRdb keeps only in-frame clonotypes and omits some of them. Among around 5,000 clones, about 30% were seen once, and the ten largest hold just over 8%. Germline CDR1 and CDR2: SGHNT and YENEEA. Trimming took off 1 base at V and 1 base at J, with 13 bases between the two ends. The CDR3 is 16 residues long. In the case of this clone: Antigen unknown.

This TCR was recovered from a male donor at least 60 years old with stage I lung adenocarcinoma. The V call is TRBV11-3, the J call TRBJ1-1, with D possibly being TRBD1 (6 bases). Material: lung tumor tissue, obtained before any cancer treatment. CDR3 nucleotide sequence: TGTGCCAGCAGCTTAGTTTCCGGGACACCGAACACTGAAGCTTTCTTT. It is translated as CASSLVSGTPNTEAFF.